This is a list of T cell receptor beta chains from one sample in a study of memory CD4+ T cells and cytomegalovirus serostatus. The table came from immunoSEQ multiplex PCR; TCRdb's copy has only in-frame clones and leaves some out. The repertoire holds 70,000 to 95,000 clones, with approximately 80% as singletons. The sequenced sample consisted of memory CD4+ T cells from blood. These receptors were taken from an adult in good health and CMV-seronegative. CDR3s include the opening cysteine and the closing phenylalanine or tryptophan. Fields, in order: CDR3 length, D gene, J gene, V gene, CDR3 protein, CDR3 DNA. A D gene is named only where the DNA matches it firmly.

length: 16
D: -
J: TRBJ1-5
V: TRBV19
CDR3: CASSNGKSLSNQPQHF
DNA: TGTGCCAGTAGTAACGGGAAGTCCTTAAGCAATCAGCCCCAGCATTTT

length: 14
D: -
J: TRBJ2-3
V: TRBV9
CDR3: CASSVLVSTDTQYF
DNA: TGTGCCAGCAGCGTACTGGTCTCCACAGATACGCAGTATTTT

length: 15
D: -
J: TRBJ1-1
V: TRBV5-1
CDR3: CASSLGQTMNTEAFF
DNA: TGCGCCAGCAGCTTGGGACAGACCATGAACACTGAAGCTTTCTTT

length: 14
D: TRBD1
J: TRBJ1-2
V: TRBV9
CDR3: CASSVGQGNYGYTF
DNA: TGTGCCAGCAGCGTAGGACAGGGAAACTATGGCTACACCTTC

length: 14
D: -
J: TRBJ1-2
V: TRBV7-9
CDR3: CASSRGTETYGYTF
DNA: TGTGCCAGCAGCCGAGGGACGGAAACCTATGGCTACACCTTC

length: 16
D: TRBD2
J: TRBJ2-7
V: TRBV5-1
CDR3: CASSLGGLAGTREQYF
DNA: TGCGCCAGCAGCTTGGGCGGACTAGCGGGAACTAGGGAGCAGTACTTC

length: 16
D: -
J: TRBJ1-4
V: TRBV4-3
CDR3: CASSQVGLAANEKLFF
DNA: TGCGCCAGCAGCCAAGTAGGCCTGGCGGCTAATGAAAAACTGTTTTTT

length: 17
D: TRBD1
J: TRBJ1-4
V: TRBV6-1
CDR3: CASTDRGRFATNEKLFF
DNA: TGTGCCAGCACTGACAGGGGCCGATTTGCAACTAATGAAAAACTGTTTTTT

length: 13
D: -
J: TRBJ2-3
V: TRBV7-9
CDR3: CASSFGGTNTQYF
DNA: TGTGCCAGCAGCTTCGGGGGTACGAATACGCAGTATTTT

length: 18
D: TRBD1
J: TRBJ1-3
V: TRBV9
CDR3: CASSVERREGARGNTIYF
DNA: TGTGCCAGCAGCGTAGAGAGGAGAGAGGGGGCGAGGGGAAACACCATATATTTT